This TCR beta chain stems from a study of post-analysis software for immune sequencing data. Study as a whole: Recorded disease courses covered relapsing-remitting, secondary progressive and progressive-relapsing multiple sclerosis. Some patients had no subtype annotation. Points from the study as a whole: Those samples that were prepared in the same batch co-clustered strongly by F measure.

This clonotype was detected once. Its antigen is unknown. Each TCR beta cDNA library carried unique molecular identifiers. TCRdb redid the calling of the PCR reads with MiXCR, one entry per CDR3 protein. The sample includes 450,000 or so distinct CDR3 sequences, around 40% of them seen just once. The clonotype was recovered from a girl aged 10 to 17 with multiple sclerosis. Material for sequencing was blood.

CDR3 in amino acids: CASSLSGTGADEQYF. The CDR3 DNA is TGTGCCAGCAGTTTATCAGGGACAGGGGCCGACGAGCAGTACTTC. The chain carries TRBV12-3 or TRBV12-4 and TRBJ2-4, with TRBD1 matching over 10 bases. The DNA matches TRBJ2-7 better at its end, which makes the J call doubtful. This CDR3 comprises 15 residues.